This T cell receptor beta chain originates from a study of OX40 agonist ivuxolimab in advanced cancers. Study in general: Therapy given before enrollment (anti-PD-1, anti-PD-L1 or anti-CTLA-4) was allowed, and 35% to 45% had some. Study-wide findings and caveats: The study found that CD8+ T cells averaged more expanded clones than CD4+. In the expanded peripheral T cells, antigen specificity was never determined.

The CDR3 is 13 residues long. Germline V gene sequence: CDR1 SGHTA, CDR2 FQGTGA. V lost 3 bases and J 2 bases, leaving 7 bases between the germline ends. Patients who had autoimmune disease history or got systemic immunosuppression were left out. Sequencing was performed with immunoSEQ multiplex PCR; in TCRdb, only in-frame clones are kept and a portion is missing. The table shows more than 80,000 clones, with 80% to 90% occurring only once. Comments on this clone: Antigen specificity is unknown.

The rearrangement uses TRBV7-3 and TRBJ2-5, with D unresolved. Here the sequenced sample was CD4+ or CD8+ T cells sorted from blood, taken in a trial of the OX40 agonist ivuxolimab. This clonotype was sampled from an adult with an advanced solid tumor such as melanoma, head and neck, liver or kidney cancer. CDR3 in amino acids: CASSLNQQETQYF. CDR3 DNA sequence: TGTGCCAGCAGCTTGAACCAGCAAGAGACCCAGTACTTC. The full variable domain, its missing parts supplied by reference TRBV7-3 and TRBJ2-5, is GAGVSQTPSNKVTEKGKYVELRCDPISGHTALYWYRQSLGQGPEFLIYFQGTGAADDSGLPNDRFFAVRPEGSVSTLKIQRTERGDSAVYLCASSLNQQETQYFGPGTRLLVL.